These 25 T cell receptor beta chains share one sample of origin, sequenced in a study of blood T cell repertoires in COVID-19. Libraries were prepared by immunoSEQ multiplex PCR; TCRdb keeps only in-frame clonotypes and omits some of them. The sample has about 270,000 clones, 89% seen once. Sequencing used peripheral blood. The receptors were sampled from a man in his fifties or sixties with acute or convalescent COVID-19.

CDR3 coding DNA: TGTGCCTGGAGTGTACCCCCGATTACTGGCGAGCAGTACTTC. Protein sequence: CAWSVPPITGEQYF. This chain links TRBV30 with TRBJ2-7, with D unresolved. V was shortened by 0 bases and J by 6 bases, with 15 bases between the two germline ends. CDR1 and CDR2 (germline): GTSNPN, SVGIG (reference sequence). The CDR3 spans 14 residues.

The chain is built from TRBV11-2 and TRBJ1-2; D gene uncertain. V was trimmed by 5 bases and J by 8 bases, leaving 15 bases between them. Germline loops: CDR1 SGHAT, CDR2 FQNNGV. The CDR3 contains 13 residues. The CDR3 coding sequence is TGTGCCAGCAGCCACGGGAGAGGGTGGGGCTACACCTTC. This sequence encodes CASSHGRGWGYTF.

The chain employs TRBV7-6 and TRBJ1-2; no firm D call. Trimming took off 1 base at V and 8 bases at J, with 14 bases between the two ends. CDR1 SGHVS and CDR2 FNYEAQ come from the germline V gene. This CDR3 contains 14 residues. The CDR3 DNA reads as TGTGCCAGCAGCTTAGATGGGCCCTCAGGAGGCTACACCTTC. Its translation is CASSLDGPSGGYTF.

This clone has a handful of counts. The same CDR3 can be traced to other DNA sequences in this sample. V is TRBV19 and J is TRBJ1-2; 7 bases agree with TRBD1. This CDR3 has 14 amino acids. The germline V gene encodes CDR1 LNHDA and CDR2 SQIVND (reference sequence). Losses at the gene ends were 2 bases for V and 2 bases for J; bases not matched to a gene: 2. CDR3 sequence reads: CASSITGANYGYTF. The DNA for the CDR3 is TGTGCCAGTAGTATAACAGGGGCCAACTATGGCTACACCTTC.

This sequence joins TRBV2 and TRBJ1-2; 9 bases are shared with TRBD1. The CDR3 totals 16 residues. Germline values: CDR1 SNHLY, CDR2 FYNNEI. With V trimmed by 1 base and J by 6 bases, 9 bases remained unmatched. DNA for the CDR3: TGTGCCAGCAGTGAAGTCCTCCGGGACAGGGCGGATGGCTACACCTTC. It translates to CASSEVLRDRADGYTF.

The table lists this clone with a count of one. The chain has TRBV5-1 and TRBJ1-1; 8 nucleotides agree with TRBD1. The CDR3 is made up of 14 amino acids. Germline V lookup: CDR1 SGHRS, CDR2 YFSETQ. The trim removed 2 bases at V and 6 bases at J, leaving 6 bases unmatched. CDR3: CASSFSGQGAEAFF. The CDR3 DNA follows: TGCGCCAGCAGCTTCAGCGGACAGGGCGCTGAAGCTTTCTTT.

The chain couples TRBV3-1 (or the pseudogene TRBV3-2) to TRBJ2-5; 10 bases line up with TRBD2. The germline V gene has CDR1 LGHDT and CDR2 YNNKEL (reference sequence). V lost 0 bases to trimming and J lost 3 bases; unmatched junction nucleotides: 7. CDR3 length: 17 residues. CDR3 amino acids: CASSQDRLLAGEETQYF. In DNA form, the CDR3 reads TGTGCCAGCAGCCAAGATCGGCTGCTAGCGGGGGAAGAGACCCAGTACTTC.

This clone was recorded once. This rearrangement joins TRBV11-2 to TRBJ1-1; D not certain. The V gene lost 3 bases and the J gene lost 2 bases, with 7 bases spanning the gap. Germline assignment: CDR1 SGHAT and CDR2 FQNNGV. The CDR3 spans 13 residues. The CDR3 DNA reads as TGTGCCAGCAGCTTGGGAGGAAACACTGAAGCTTTCTTT. This encodes CASSLGGNTEAFF. Drawing the rest from reference TRBV11-2 and TRBJ1-1, the complete variable domain is EAGVAQSPRYKIIEKRQSVAFWCNPISGHATLYWYQQILGQGPKLLIQFQNNGVVDDSQLPKDRFSAERLKGVDSTLKIQPAKLEDSAVYLCASSLGGNTEAFFGQGTRLTVV.

In its sample, this clone was seen once. This chain connects TRBV5-6 to TRBJ1-2; 12 bases are a match to TRBD1. Germline CDR1 SGHDT, CDR2 YYEEEE. This CDR3 has 15 residues. Trimming removed 0 bases from V and 7 bases from J; junction bases left unmatched: 4. The DNA of the CDR3 is TGTGCCAGCAGCTTGGCCGGGACAGGGGGCCTTGGCTACACCTTC. Translating it yields CASSLAGTGGLGYTF.

V gene TRBV2 combines with J gene TRBJ1-4; 11 bases map to TRBD1. Per the germline V gene, CDR1 is SNHLY and CDR2 is FYNNEI. The CDR3 has 15 amino acids. V trimming: 6 bases; J trimming: 10 bases; junction bases outside the gene matches: 10. CDR3 amino acids: CASRPRTGGEVKLFF. The DNA of the CDR3 is TGTGCCAGCAGGCCCAGGACAGGGGGCGAAGTAAAACTGTTTTTT.

In its sample, this clone was seen once. The chain carries TRBV27 and TRBJ2-3; TRBD1 agrees at 8 bases. CDR1 is MNHEY, CDR2 SMNVEV, per germline (reference sequence). The J segment lost 4 bases and the V segment lost 3 bases, leaving 6 bases of the junction unmatched. The CDR3 contains 15 residues. CDR3 residues: CASSFWDRSSDTQYF. CDR3 sequence (DNA): TGTGCCAGCAGTTTTTGGGACAGGTCTTCAGATACGCAGTATTTT.

V and J are TRBV7-2 and TRBJ1-1, with 7 bases aligning to TRBD1. CDR1 and CDR2 (germline): SGHTA, FQGNSA. V was clipped by 5 bases and J by 3 bases; unmatched bases: 9. The CDR3 loop spans 15 amino acids. The chain's CDR3 is CASSPNRGSYTEAFF. The CDR3, as DNA: TGTGCCAGCAGCCCGAACAGGGGTAGTTACACTGAAGCTTTCTTT.

The V gene is TRBV14, the J gene TRBJ2-2; perhaps TRBD1 as D (5 bases). The V gene's germline CDR1 is SGHDN and CDR2 FVKESK. This CDR3 is built from 16 residues. V was trimmed by 4 bases and J by 1 base, leaving 13 bases between them. The CDR3 reads CASSRSRGQNTGELFF. The CDR3 DNA reads TGTGCCAGCAGCCGTAGCCGTGGACAGAACACCGGGGAGCTGTTTTTT.

The rearrangement uses TRBV6-1 and TRBJ2-2; D remains unclear. Germline assignment: CDR1 MNHNS and CDR2 SASEGT. The V end lost 3 bases, the J end lost 13 bases, and 9 bases lay between the germline ends. The CDR3 has 11 amino acids. As DNA, the CDR3 is TGTGCCAGCAGTGAGACAAACGCGCTGTTTTTT. It specifies CASSETNALFF.

The V call is TRBV5-1, the J call TRBJ2-3, with 8 bases lining up with TRBD2. Looked up from germline, CDR1 is SGHRS and CDR2 is YFSETQ. The junction had 7 bases not matched to a gene; V was cut back by 2 bases and J by 2 bases. This CDR3 has 16 residues. In DNA, the CDR3 is TGCGCCAGCAGCTTTGGTAATAGCGGGGTCACAGATACGCAGTATTTT. Translated: CASSFGNSGVTDTQYF.

The chain has TRBV18 and TRBJ2-1; no firm D call. Looked up from germline, CDR1 is KGHSH and CDR2 is LQKENI. The CDR3 contains 13 residues. Between the trimmed V and J ends, which lost 0 bases and 8 bases, there was a span of 8 bases. CDR3 sequence reads: CASSPPVFDEQFF. Written as DNA, the CDR3 is TGTGCCAGCTCACCACCCGTGTTTGATGAGCAGTTCTTC.

The chain combines TRBV9 with TRBJ2-1, with D perhaps TRBD2 (6 bases). Trimming removed 0 bases from V and 4 bases from J, with 8 bases in between. Looked up from germline, CDR1 is SGDLS and CDR2 is YYNGEE. The CDR3 has 14 residues. In DNA, the CDR3 is TGTGCCAGCAGCGTAGGCGGGGCGTACAATGAGCAGTTCTTC. Amino acid sequence: CASSVGGAYNEQFF.

This CDR3 reads CASSQTGGARGYTF. The CDR3 DNA follows: TGTGCCAGCAGCCAGACAGGGGGCGCGAGGGGCTACACCTTC. This chain links TRBV6-5 with TRBJ1-2; TRBD1 matches 10 bases. Unmatched junction bases numbered 9, after V lost 6 bases and J lost 8 bases. This CDR3 contains 14 residues. Looked up from germline, CDR1 is MNHEY and CDR2 is SVGAGI.

This sequence joins TRBV2 and TRBJ2-3; 10 bases agree with TRBD2. The CDR3 consists of 16 residues. CDR1 is SNHLY, CDR2 FYNNEI, per germline. J gave up 1 base and V 5 bases, and 6 bases lay outside the gene matches. The CDR3 region has the DNA TGTGCCAGCAGTTTCCTAGCGGGGGCCGGCACAGATACGCAGTATTTT. It encodes CASSFLAGAGTDTQYF.

The CDR3 region is CASSMGGNEQFF. CDR3 DNA: TGTGCCAGTAGTATGGGGGGAAATGAGCAGTTCTTC. The J gene is TRBJ2-1, the V gene TRBV19, with a possible D match to TRBD2 (6 bases). The CDR3 extends over 12 amino acids. V was clipped by 3 bases and J by 7 bases, with 7 bases between them. Germline V gene data show CDR1 as LNHDA and CDR2 as SQIVND (reference sequence).

V is TRBV30 and J is TRBJ2-7, with TRBD2 as a possible D gene (6 bases). Germline V CDR1 and CDR2: GTSNPN, SVGIG (reference sequence). The V end lost 5 bases, the J end lost 5 bases, and 16 bases lay between the germline ends. The CDR3 sequence is 13 residues long. CDR3 sequence: CAWGVGGVNEQYF. The CDR3 DNA reads TGTGCCTGGGGAGTCGGGGGAGTCAACGAGCAGTACTTC.

The chain links TRBV5-1 to TRBJ1-4; 7 nucleotides match TRBD1. The V and J ends lost 2 bases and 8 bases, in that order; junction bases with no gene match: 6. This CDR3 spans 14 amino acids. Germline CDR1 SGHRS, CDR2 YFSETQ. DNA for the CDR3: TGCGCCAGCAGCTTCACAGGGGTCGGCGAAAAACTGTTTTTT. Translated: CASSFTGVGEKLFF.

Worth noting for this clone: Mismatch with germline at one junction end may stem from a read error. The chain links TRBV11-2 to TRBJ2-2, with 8 bases matching TRBD1. CDR3 length equals 14 residues. Germline lookup yields CDR1 SGHAT and CDR2 FQNNGV. CDR3 region: CASSVDRGTGELFF. The CDR3 DNA is TGTGCCAGCAGCGTAGACAGGGGCACCGGGGAGCTGTTTTTT.

The J gene is TRBJ2-2, the V gene TRBV13; maybe TRBD2 (7 bases). This CDR3 region has 13 residues. In germline, CDR1 is PRHDT, CDR2 FYEKMQ (reference sequence). Trimming pared 5 bases from V and 7 bases from J, leaving 11 bases between. The CDR3 protein is CASSERGGGELFF. The CDR3, as DNA: TGTGCCAGCAGCGAAAGGGGGGGCGGGGAGCTGTTTTTT.

The chain combines TRBV18 with TRBJ1-1, with D maybe TRBD1 (6 bases). Germline CDR1 reads KGHSH; CDR2 reads LQKENI. There are 16 residues in the CDR3. V dropped 2 bases and J dropped 3 bases, with 16 bases sitting between them. The CDR3 is CASSPNLQGLDTEAFF. CDR3 DNA: TGTGCCAGCTCACCAAACTTGCAGGGGTTGGACACTGAAGCTTTCTTT.